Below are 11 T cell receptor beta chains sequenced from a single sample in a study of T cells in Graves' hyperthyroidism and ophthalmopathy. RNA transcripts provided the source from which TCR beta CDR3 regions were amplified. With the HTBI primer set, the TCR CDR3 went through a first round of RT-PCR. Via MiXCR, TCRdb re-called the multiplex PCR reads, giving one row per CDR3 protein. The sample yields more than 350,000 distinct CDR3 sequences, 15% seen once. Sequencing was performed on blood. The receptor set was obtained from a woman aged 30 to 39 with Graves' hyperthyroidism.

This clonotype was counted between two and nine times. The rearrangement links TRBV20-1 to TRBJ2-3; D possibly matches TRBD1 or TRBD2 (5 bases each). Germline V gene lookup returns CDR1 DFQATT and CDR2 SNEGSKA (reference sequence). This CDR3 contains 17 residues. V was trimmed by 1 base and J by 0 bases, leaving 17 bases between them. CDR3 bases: TGCAGTGCTAGAGTCACCGGGGCTCCGGCTAGCACAGATACGCAGTATTTT. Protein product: CSARVTGAPASTDTQYF.

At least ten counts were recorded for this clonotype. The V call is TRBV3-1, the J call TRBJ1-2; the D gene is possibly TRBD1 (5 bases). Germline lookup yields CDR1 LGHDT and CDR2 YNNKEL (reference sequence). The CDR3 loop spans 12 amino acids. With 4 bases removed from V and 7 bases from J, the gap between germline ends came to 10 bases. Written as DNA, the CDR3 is TGTGCCAGCAGCCTTCAGGGTGGTGGCTACACCTTC. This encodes CASSLQGGGYTF. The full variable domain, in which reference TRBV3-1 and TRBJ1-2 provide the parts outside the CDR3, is DTAVSQTPKYLVTQMGNDKSIKCEQNLGHDTMYWYKQDSKKFLKIMFSYNNKELIINETVPNRFSPKSPDKAHLNLHINSLELGDSAVYFCASSLQGGGYTFGSGTRLTVV.

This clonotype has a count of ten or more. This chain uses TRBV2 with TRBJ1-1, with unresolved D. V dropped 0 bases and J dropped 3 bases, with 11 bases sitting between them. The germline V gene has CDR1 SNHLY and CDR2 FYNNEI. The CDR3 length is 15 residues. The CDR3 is CASSEAPHGDTEAFF. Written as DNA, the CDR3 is TGTGCCAGCAGTGAAGCGCCCCATGGGGACACTGAAGCTTTCTTT.

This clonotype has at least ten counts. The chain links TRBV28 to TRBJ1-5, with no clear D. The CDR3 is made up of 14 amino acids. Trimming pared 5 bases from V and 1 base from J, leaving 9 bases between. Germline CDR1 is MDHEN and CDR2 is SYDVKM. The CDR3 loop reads CASSNQESNQPQHF. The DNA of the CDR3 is TGTGCCAGCAGTAATCAGGAGAGCAATCAGCCCCAGCATTTT.

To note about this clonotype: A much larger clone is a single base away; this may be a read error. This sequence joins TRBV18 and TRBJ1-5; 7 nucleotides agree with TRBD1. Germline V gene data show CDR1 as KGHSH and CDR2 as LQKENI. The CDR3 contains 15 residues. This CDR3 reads CASSPTGLRNRPQHF. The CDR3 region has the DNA TGTGCCAGCTCGCCGACAGGGCTCCGCAATCGGCCCCAGCATTTT.

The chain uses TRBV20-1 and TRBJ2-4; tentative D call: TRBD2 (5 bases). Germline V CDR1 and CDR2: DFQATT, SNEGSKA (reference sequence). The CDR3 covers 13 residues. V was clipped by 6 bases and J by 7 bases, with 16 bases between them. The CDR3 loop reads CSAEGNTGNIQYF. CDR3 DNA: TGCAGTGCCGAAGGGAATACGGGGAACATTCAGTACTTC.

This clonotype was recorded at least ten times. The DNA of the CDR3 is TGTGCCAGCAGCCGAGGACAGGCCGGGGAGCTGTTTTTT. It translates to CASSRGQAGELFF. The V and J genes are TRBV3-1 and TRBJ2-2; 7 bases are shared with TRBD1. The CDR3 is made up of 13 amino acids. The V gene end was trimmed by 4 bases and the J gene end by 6 bases; junction bases not matched to a gene: 2. CDR1 and CDR2 from the germline V gene are LGHDT and YNNKEL (reference sequence).

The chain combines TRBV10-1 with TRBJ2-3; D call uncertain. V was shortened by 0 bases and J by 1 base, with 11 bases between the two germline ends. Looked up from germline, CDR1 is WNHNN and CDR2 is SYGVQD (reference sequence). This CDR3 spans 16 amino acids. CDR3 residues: CASSESNKPGTDTQYF. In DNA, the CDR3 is TGCGCCAGCAGTGAGTCGAACAAGCCGGGCACAGATACGCAGTATTTT.

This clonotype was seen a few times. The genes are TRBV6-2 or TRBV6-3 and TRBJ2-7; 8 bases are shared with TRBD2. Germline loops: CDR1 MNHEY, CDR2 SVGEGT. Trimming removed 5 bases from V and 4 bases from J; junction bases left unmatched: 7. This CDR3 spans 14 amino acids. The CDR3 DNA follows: TGTGCCAGCAGTGACCTTAGCGGGACTTACGAGCAGTACTTC. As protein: CASSDLSGTYEQYF.

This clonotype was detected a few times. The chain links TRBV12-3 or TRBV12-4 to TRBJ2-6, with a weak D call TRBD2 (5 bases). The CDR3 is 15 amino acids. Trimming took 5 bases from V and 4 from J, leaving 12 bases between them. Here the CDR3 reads CASSRGKSGANVLTF. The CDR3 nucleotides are TGTGCCAGCAGTCGAGGGAAATCGGGGGCCAACGTCCTGACTTTC.

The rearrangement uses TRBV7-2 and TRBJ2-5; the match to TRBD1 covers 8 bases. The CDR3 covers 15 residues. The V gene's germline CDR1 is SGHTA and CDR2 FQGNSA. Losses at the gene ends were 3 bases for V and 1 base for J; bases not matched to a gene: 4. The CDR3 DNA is TGTGCCAGCAGCTTGGAGGGGACAGGCCAAGAGACCCAGTACTTC. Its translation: CASSLEGTGQETQYF.